Following are 5 T cell receptor beta chains from one sample sequenced in a study of graft-versus-host responses after intestinal transplantation. Some clones are missing from TCRdb's copy, which holds only in-frame ones; the method was immunoSEQ multiplex PCR. The repertoire includes 100,000 or so clones, approximately 92% of them detected once, and 1.1% sits in the top ten. These receptors have no known antigen. Sequenced here: unstimulated CD8+ T cells sorted from spleen or lymph node cells, sampled before transplant. All receptors derive from a human donor who was the organ donor for an intestinal transplant.

This clone is a singleton in its sample. The gene calls are TRBV28 and TRBJ2-2; maybe TRBD2 (6 bases). CDR1 is MDHEN, CDR2 SYDVKM, per germline. V was trimmed by 2 bases and J by 7 bases, leaving 17 bases between them. CDR3 length: 16 residues. The chain's CDR3 is CASSLAGGAGVGELFF. The CDR3 coding sequence is TGTGCCAGCAGTTTAGCGGGCGGGGCTGGGGTCGGGGAGCTGTTTTTT.

J is TRBJ1-5 and V is TRBV5-8; TRBD1 matches at 7 bases. The germline CDR1 and CDR2 sequences are SGHTS and YDEGEE. V was clipped by 2 bases and J by 6 bases; unmatched bases: 5. This CDR3 is 14 amino acids long. CDR3 sequence: CASSFDRDPQPQHF. CDR3 sequence (DNA): TGTGCCAGCAGCTTTGACAGGGATCCTCAGCCCCAGCATTTT.

This clone was observed a single time. The chain employs TRBV7-9 and TRBJ1-2, with 7 bases identical to TRBD1. The germline CDR1 and CDR2 sequences are SEHNR and FQNEAQ (reference sequence). V dropped 4 bases and J dropped 2; count of bases not matched to a gene: 13. The CDR3 totals 17 residues. CDR3 DNA: TGTGCCAGCAGCTCGCCCGGACAGGAGGTACCGAACTATGGCTACACCTTC. Protein product: CASSSPGQEVPNYGYTF.

This sequence joins TRBV19 and TRBJ2-1; D is possibly TRBD2 (6 bases). V was clipped by 3 bases and J by 4 bases, with 10 bases between them. CDR3 size: 14 residues. Looked up from germline, CDR1 is LNHDA and CDR2 is SQIVND (reference sequence). CDR3 amino acids: CASSIRGLYNEQFF. CDR3 DNA sequence: TGTGCCAGTAGTATTAGGGGACTTTACAATGAGCAGTTCTTC. The variable domain in full, with the rest retrieved from reference TRBV19 and TRBJ2-1, is DGGITQSPKYLFRKEGQNVTLSCEQNLNHDAMYWYRQDPGQGLRLIYYSQIVNDFQKGDIAEGYSVSREKKESFPLTVTSAQKNPTAFYLCASSIRGLYNEQFFGPGTRLTVL.

The genes are TRBV7-9 and TRBJ2-3, with TRBD2 matching 7 bases. The junction had 13 bases not matched to a gene; V was cut back by 5 bases and J by 2 bases. CDR1 SEHNR and CDR2 FQNEAQ come from the germline V gene (reference sequence). There are 17 residues in the CDR3. CDR3 nucleotide sequence: TGTGCCAGCAGCCATCCCCTAGCGGAGGTAGCCACAGATACGCAGTATTTT. Its protein is CASSHPLAEVATDTQYF.